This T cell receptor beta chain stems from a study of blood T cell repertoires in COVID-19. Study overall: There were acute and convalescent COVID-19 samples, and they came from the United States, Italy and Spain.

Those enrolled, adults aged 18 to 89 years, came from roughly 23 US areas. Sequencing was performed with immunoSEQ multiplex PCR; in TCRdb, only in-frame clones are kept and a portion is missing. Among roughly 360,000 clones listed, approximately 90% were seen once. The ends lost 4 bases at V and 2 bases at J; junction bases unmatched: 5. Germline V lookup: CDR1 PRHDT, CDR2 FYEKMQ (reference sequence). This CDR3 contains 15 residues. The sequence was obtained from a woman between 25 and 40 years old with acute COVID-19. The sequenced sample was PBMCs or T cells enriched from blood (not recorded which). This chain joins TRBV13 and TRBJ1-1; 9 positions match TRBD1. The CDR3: CASSWDRDVNTEAFF. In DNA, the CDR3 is TGTGCCAGCAGCTGGGACAGGGACGTTAACACTGAAGCTTTCTTT.